The 27 T cell receptor beta chains below all came from one sample that was sequenced in a study of cytomegalovirus exposure and HLA in healthy donors. The PCR was carried out with 60 Vbeta primers and 13 Jbeta primers. Libraries were prepared by immunoSEQ multiplex PCR; TCRdb keeps only in-frame clonotypes and omits some of them. This sample has some 98,000 clones, with about 80% found just once. Sequenced material: PBMCs. These receptors were taken from a man aged 18-30 years in good health and CMV-seropositive.

This sequence joins TRBV25-1 and TRBJ1-5; 9 bases match TRBD1. This CDR3 is built from 16 residues. CDR1 is MGHDK, CDR2 SYGVNS, per germline. The V segment lost 6 bases and the J segment 11 bases; nucleotides outside the gene matches: 17. Here the CDR3 reads CASRPGQGQVTRAQHF. CDR3 sequence (DNA): TGTGCCAGCAGGCCGGGACAGGGACAAGTCACTCGGGCCCAGCATTTT.

The rearrangement joins TRBV28 to TRBJ1-2; 8 bases fit TRBD1. The CDR3 is 12 residues long. The trim removed 6 bases at V and 5 bases at J, leaving 2 bases unmatched. The germline V gene encodes CDR1 MDHEN and CDR2 SYDVKM. The CDR3 sequence is CASRTGVYGYTF. For the CDR3, the DNA is TGTGCCAGCAGGACAGGGGTGTATGGCTACACCTTC.

This chain connects TRBV7-2 to TRBJ1-6, with D perhaps matching TRBD1 (5 bases). Deletions cut 0 bases from V and 0 bases from J, with 12 bases between. CDR3 length equals 18 residues. Germline values: CDR1 SGHTA, CDR2 FQGNSA. In nucleotides, the CDR3 is TGTGCCAGCAGCTTAGCGCTGGGGGGAGGCTCCTATAATTCACCCCTCCACTTT. This sequence encodes CASSLALGGGSYNSPLHF.

The chain uses TRBV5-6 and TRBJ1-6; perhaps TRBD1 as D (6 bases). Germline CDR1 SGHDT, CDR2 YYEEEE. Trimming shortened V by 6 bases and J by 5 bases, and 12 bases separated the two germline ends. The CDR3 runs 14 residues. The CDR3 is CASTAGANNSPLHF. CDR3 nucleotides: TGTGCCAGCACCGCGGGGGCCAATAATTCACCCCTCCACTTT.

The rearrangement uses TRBV25-1 and TRBJ2-2; 7 bases are shared with TRBD1. The length of the CDR3 is 15 residues. J gave up 6 bases and V 2 bases, and 6 bases lay outside the gene matches. The germline V gene encodes CDR1 MGHDK and CDR2 SYGVNS. CDR3 in DNA: TGTGCCAGCAGTGAAACCTTCGGGACAGCCGGGGAGCTGTTTTTT. It specifies CASSETFGTAGELFF.

This chain uses TRBV5-1 with TRBJ1-6; D call uncertain. The CDR3 extends over 16 amino acids. Per germline, CDR1 SGHRS and CDR2 YFSETQ. The germline V and J ends were trimmed by 0 bases and 5 bases, with 12 bases remaining between them. CDR3 amino acids: CASSLGAGNNNSPLHF. The CDR3 DNA reads TGCGCCAGCAGCTTGGGCGCAGGTAACAATAATTCACCCCTCCACTTT.

This chain connects TRBV27 to TRBJ1-5; no clear D gene. The V end was cut by 2 bases, the J end by 4 bases, with 12 bases between. From germline, CDR1 is MNHEY and CDR2 SMNVEV (reference sequence). This CDR3 has 15 amino acids. The CDR3 loop reads CASSLAWGGNQPQHF. CDR3 DNA sequence: TGTGCCAGCAGTTTAGCCTGGGGAGGAAATCAGCCCCAGCATTTT.

V and J are TRBV27 and TRBJ2-3, with D possibly being TRBD1 (6 bases). Trimming shortened V by 6 bases and J by 2 bases, and 18 bases separated the two germline ends. Germline values: CDR1 MNHEY, CDR2 SMNVEV (reference sequence). The CDR3 extends over 16 amino acids. The CDR3 sequence is CASSLANRDPTDTQYF. For the CDR3, the DNA is TGTGCCAGCAGCTTGGCTAACAGGGACCCCACAGATACGCAGTATTTT.

The chain carries TRBV27 and TRBJ1-2, with 10 bases identical to TRBD1. This CDR3 region has 19 residues. V shed 2 bases, J shed 3 bases, and the junction held 15 bases outside the gene matches. Germline V gene data show CDR1 as MNHEY and CDR2 as SMNVEV (reference sequence). CDR3 in DNA: TGTGCCAGCAGTTTAGCGGGGAGACAGGGGGCGCGTGGACACTATGGCTACACCTTC. Protein: CASSLAGRQGARGHYGYTF.

The V gene is TRBV30, the J gene TRBJ1-2; D is undetermined. Trimming left V 4 bases short and J 2 bases short, with 8 bases between. Germline CDR1 is GTSNPN and CDR2 is SVGIG (reference sequence). The CDR3 totals 12 residues. The CDR3, as DNA: TGTGCCTGGATAGGAGTGAACTATGGCTACACCTTC. It is translated as CAWIGVNYGYTF.

The gene calls are TRBV5-4 and TRBJ2-1; D is perhaps TRBD1 (6 bases). The length of the CDR3 is 15 residues. Per the germline V gene, CDR1 is SGHNT and CDR2 is YYREEE (reference sequence). Trimming pared 3 bases from V and 0 bases from J, leaving 10 bases between. CDR3 in amino acids: CASSSGQRSYNEQFF. As DNA, the CDR3 is TGTGCCAGCAGCTCTGGACAGCGCTCCTACAATGAGCAGTTCTTC.

V usage is TRBV30 and J usage is TRBJ1-4, with D tentatively TRBD1 (6 bases). The CDR3 is 15 amino acids. Per germline, CDR1 GTSNPN and CDR2 SVGIG (reference sequence). The V end lost 1 base, the J end lost 2 bases, and 11 bases lay between the germline ends. The CDR3 nucleotides read TGTGCCTGGAGTGAGGGGGAGAGCACTAATGAAAAACTGTTTTTT. Protein: CAWSEGESTNEKLFF.

V usage is TRBV5-8 and J usage is TRBJ1-2, with 7 nucleotides matching TRBD1. The CDR3 is made up of 14 amino acids. Germline CDR1 SGHTS, CDR2 YDEGEE. Unmatched junction bases numbered 7, after V lost 4 bases and J lost 4 bases. The CDR3 region is CASSIDRAGYGYTF. The DNA for the CDR3 is TGTGCCAGCAGCATTGACAGGGCGGGCTATGGCTACACCTTC.

The chain couples TRBV6-6 to TRBJ2-3; D unresolved. The CDR3 runs to 14 residues. Germline CDR1 MNHNY, CDR2 SVGAGI (reference sequence). Trimming took off 6 bases at V and 2 bases at J, with 12 bases between the two ends. CDR3: CASRARQNTDTQYF. The CDR3 DNA is TGTGCCAGCAGGGCGAGGCAGAACACAGATACGCAGTATTTT.

The chain employs TRBV7-9 and TRBJ1-2, with D unclear. Germline V gene lookup returns CDR1 SEHNR and CDR2 FQNEAQ (reference sequence). Trimming stripped 3 bases from V and 4 bases from J, with 9 bases between. The length of the CDR3 is 13 residues. The CDR3 DNA sequence: TGTGCCAGCAGCTTCGAGGGATCCTATGGCTACACCTTC. Translated: CASSFEGSYGYTF.

The V gene is TRBV5-1, the J gene TRBJ2-2; TRBD1 might be the D (5 bases). Germline V gene lookup returns CDR1 SGHRS and CDR2 YFSETQ. The CDR3 totals 15 residues. V shed 4 bases and J shed 7 bases, with 17 bases lying between them. As DNA, the CDR3 is TGCGCCAGCAGCAGGACATGGGCGGAAAGCGGGGAGCTGTTTTTT. It codes for CASSRTWAESGELFF.

This clone was seen only once. The chain recombines TRBV29-1 with TRBJ2-7; the match to TRBD2 covers 10 bases. Per germline, CDR1 SQVTM and CDR2 ANQGSEA. This CDR3 contains 16 residues. With V trimmed by 3 bases and J by 0 bases, 8 bases remained unmatched. The CDR3 region is CSVEGAGGLSSYEQYF. The CDR3 DNA sequence: TGCAGCGTTGAGGGAGCGGGGGGGCTGAGCTCCTACGAGCAGTACTTC.

The chain's CDR3 is CSVVTVGTGRNNEQFF. The CDR3 nucleotides are TGCAGCGTTGTCACAGTCGGGACAGGGAGAAACAATGAGCAGTTCTTC. This rearrangement joins TRBV29-1 to TRBJ2-1, with 9 positions matching TRBD1. Trimming took 4 bases from V and 5 from J; bases not matched to a gene: 12. Germline V gene lookup returns CDR1 SQVTM and CDR2 ANQGSEA. This CDR3 is built from 16 residues.

The J gene is TRBJ2-7, the V gene TRBV4-1; TRBD2 agrees at 10 bases. Trimming took 4 bases from V and 0 from J; bases not matched to a gene: 3. Germline CDR1 reads MGHRA; CDR2 reads YSYEKL. This CDR3 has 15 amino acids. This CDR3 is CASSLAGGGSYEQYF. CDR3 nucleotide sequence: TGCGCCAGCAGCCTAGCGGGGGGTGGCTCCTACGAGCAGTACTTC.

This clone was seen a handful of times. The chain couples TRBV6-1 to TRBJ1-1, with D possibly matching TRBD1 (5 bases). Germline assignment: CDR1 MNHNS and CDR2 SASEGT. V lost 2 bases to trimming and J lost 1 base, with 14 bases between them. The CDR3 is 16 residues long. CDR3 DNA: TGTGCCAGCAGTGAAAGGGGCTTCCGCAGGAACACTGAAGCTTTCTTT. Translated, it gives CASSERGFRRNTEAFF.

This sequence joins TRBV5-1 and TRBJ2-3; 11 positions agree with TRBD2. CDR3 size: 16 residues. V lost 5 bases, J lost 9 bases, and 14 bases stayed unmatched. Per the germline V gene, CDR1 is SGHRS and CDR2 is YFSETQ. Here the CDR3 reads CASRTAWVAGGPTQYF. The CDR3 bases are TGCGCCAGCAGGACCGCTTGGGTAGCGGGGGGGCCAACGCAGTATTTT.

This clone was found a few times. The chain is built from TRBV5-1 and TRBJ2-6, with 9 positions matching TRBD1. V dropped 2 bases and J dropped 2; count of bases not matched to a gene: 5. The germline CDR1 and CDR2 sequences are SGHRS and YFSETQ. The CDR3 has 17 residues. The CDR3 DNA is TGCGCCAGCAGCTTTGGGACAGGGAGTACTGGGGCCAACGTCCTGACTTTC. Translating it yields CASSFGTGSTGANVLTF.

This clone was seen a few times. The chain joins TRBV13 to TRBJ2-1; 11 nucleotides match TRBD2. J lost 4 bases, V lost 5 bases, and 16 bases had no gene match. The length of the CDR3 is 19 residues. Germline V CDR1 and CDR2: PRHDT, FYEKMQ (reference sequence). DNA for the CDR3: TGTGCCAGCAGCAGATATGGGGCTAGCGGGGGGAAGTTTTACAATGAGCAGTTCTTC. It is translated as CASSRYGASGGKFYNEQFF.

The rearrangement links TRBV19 to TRBJ1-4, with TRBD1 matching over 9 bases. This CDR3 has 15 amino acids. The ends lost 3 bases at V and 10 bases at J; junction bases unmatched: 9. Germline V gene sequence: CDR1 LNHDA, CDR2 SQIVND (reference sequence). The CDR3 sequence: CASSIRPGQGGKLFF. For the CDR3, the DNA is TGTGCCAGTAGTATTCGTCCGGGACAGGGAGGAAAACTGTTTTTT.

This sequence joins TRBV5-4 and TRBJ2-7, with D possibly matching TRBD1 (7 bases). Per germline, CDR1 SGHNT and CDR2 YYREEE (reference sequence). The CDR3 has 14 residues. V was shortened by 4 bases and J by 1 base, with 12 bases between the two germline ends. CDR3 residues: CASSPGGNSYEQYF. CDR3 DNA sequence: TGTGCCAGCAGCCCAGGGGGGAATTCCTACGAGCAGTACTTC.

The V and J genes are TRBV5-5 and TRBJ1-1, with D perhaps TRBD1 (5 bases). Germline V gene data show CDR1 as SGHKS and CDR2 as YYEKEE (reference sequence). The CDR3 is 15 residues long. V lost 0 bases and J lost 1, with 10 bases in between. CDR3 amino acids: CASSLEWGWNTEAFF. CDR3 in DNA: TGTGCCAGCAGCTTGGAGTGGGGCTGGAACACTGAAGCTTTCTTT.

This chain links TRBV25-1 with TRBJ1-1; 7 nucleotides align to TRBD1. J was trimmed by 3 bases and V by 5 bases; bases with no gene match: 15. This CDR3 spans 17 amino acids. The germline gives CDR1 MGHDK, CDR2 SYGVNS. The CDR3 is CASSSGTAPPRDTEAFF. CDR3 DNA sequence: TGTGCCAGCAGTTCCGGGACAGCTCCCCCGAGGGACACTGAAGCTTTCTTT.